The 6 T cell receptor beta chains listed next were all sequenced from one sample in a study of T cells in Graves' hyperthyroidism and ophthalmopathy. TCR beta CDR3 sequences were amplified from RNA transcripts. First-round RT-PCR with HTBI primers amplified the TCR CDR3 region. TCRdb recomputed calls from the multiplex PCR reads with MiXCR, one row per CDR3 protein. The table records hundreds of thousands of distinct CDR3 sequences, about 45% of them present only once. Specimen: peripheral blood or thyroid tissue (not recorded which). The origin of the receptors is an adult man with Graves' disease, either hyperthyroidism or ophthalmopathy (not recorded which).

This clonotype was detected ten times or more. This chain joins TRBV7-2 and TRBJ2-5; 10 bases line up with TRBD2. Germline CDR1 is SGHTA and CDR2 is FQGNSA. The CDR3 length is 16 residues. V lost 3 bases and J lost 0; bases outside the gene matches: 4. The CDR3 is CASSFIAGGYQETQYF. DNA of the CDR3: TGTGCCAGCAGCTTTATAGCGGGAGGTTACCAAGAGACCCAGTACTTC.

This clonotype has ten or more counts. The V and J genes are TRBV20-1 and TRBJ2-5; D unresolved. CDR1 is DFQATT, CDR2 SNEGSKA, per germline (reference sequence). CDR3 size: 12 residues. Trimming stripped 5 bases from V and 4 bases from J, with 11 bases between. The CDR3 sequence is CSAPMNLETQYF. In nucleotides, the CDR3 is TGCAGTGCTCCAATGAATCTAGAGACCCAGTACTTC.

The V call is TRBV7-9, the J call TRBJ1-6; TRBD1 matches at 7 bases. Per germline, CDR1 SEHNR and CDR2 FQNEAQ (reference sequence). With 4 bases clipped from V and 7 bases from J, the junction kept 13 bases outside the gene matches. There are 17 residues in the CDR3. CDR3 nucleotide sequence: TGTGCCAGCAGCTCGCACGACCTACAGGGGTGGAATTCACCCCTCCACTTT. Translating it yields CASSSHDLQGWNSPLHF.

This clonotype was detected many times. V usage is TRBV10-3 and J usage is TRBJ1-1; possible D gene TRBD1, 5 bases. With 6 bases removed from V and 4 bases from J, the gap between germline ends came to 12 bases. Germline loops: CDR1 ENHRY, CDR2 SYGVKD. The CDR3 totals 13 residues. The CDR3 sequence is CAIRKDSSTEAFF. The CDR3 nucleotides read TGTGCCATCAGGAAAGACAGCTCCACTGAAGCTTTCTTT.

At least ten counts were recorded for this clonotype. The rearrangement links TRBV24-1 to TRBJ1-2; perhaps TRBD1 as D (5 bases). CDR1 KGHDR and CDR2 SFDVKD come from the germline V gene. This CDR3 comprises 14 residues. V lost 4 bases and J lost 4, with 12 bases in between. CDR3 amino acids: CATSETGTAYGYTF. The DNA of the CDR3 is TGTGCCACCAGTGAAACCGGGACCGCCTATGGCTACACCTTC.

This clonotype was found many times. The chain carries TRBV6-1 and TRBJ1-2, with unresolved D. Germline V gene sequence: CDR1 MNHNS, CDR2 SASEGT. The CDR3 runs 14 residues. V lost 2 bases, J lost 1 base, and 8 bases lay in between. In DNA form, the CDR3 reads TGTGCCAGCAGTGAATTCACGGTTAACTATGGCTACACCTTC. Protein: CASSEFTVNYGYTF.